The present T cell receptor (beta chain) was sequenced within a study of neoadjuvant nivolumab and ipilimumab in lung cancer (dated by TCRdb to 2018 to 2020). Turning to the overall study: Nivolumab was given at 3 mg/kg intravenously on days 1, 15 and 29, and the combination arm added ipilimumab 1 mg/kg on day 1 only. The study compared TCR repertoires in pretherapy (baseline) peripheral blood with TCR repertoires in tumors resected at surgery after neoadjuvant immune checkpoint blockade. A total of roughly 46 patients with operable NSCLC were treated in the trial, with roughly 23 randomized to nivolumab monotherapy and some 20 randomized to nivolumab plus ipilimumab. Matched pretherapy and resected tumor pairs were analyzed for seven patients: four treated with nivolumab and three with nivolumab plus ipilimumab. The primary trial endpoint was the major pathologic response (MPR) rate in the intention-to-treat population in each study arm.

Libraries were constructed by the immunoSEQ multiplex PCR assay. On the authors' methods: Repertoires were summarized in terms of richness and clonality, and significantly expanded and contracted clones between pre- and post-therapy samples were identified. Drawn from immuneACCESS, this table holds only the in-frame rearrangements with V and J called that TCRdb kept. Clones are partly lost; checked studies trace under half to an unresolved V gene and leave the rest unexplained. V and J calls plus clone size are reproduced from that table; the DNA served to infer D and trimming. Recorded for this sample are 6,500 to 9,000 clones; more than 75% of them occurred a single time. More than 6.5% of the sample is taken by the ten largest. In its sample, this clone comes out as medium-sized (0.01 to 0.1%). Its recognized antigen is unknown. No much larger clone exists at a distance of one base, and base qualities are not known.

What the authors observed across the whole study: Pretherapy blood TCR richness correlated positively with richness in tumors resected after neoadjuvant therapy (Spearman R ~ 0.79). Compared with tumor-adjacent uninvolved lung, resected tumors had greater TCR richness and clonality, and increases showed up in more of the dual-therapy-treated tumors. There was no significant correlation between TCR clonality and pathologic tumor regression, and just a single major-pathologic-response sample was available for the clonality-regression analysis. Tumor T-cell richness and clonality rose from pretherapy to surgery in three of three dual-therapy tumors but in only two of four nivolumab-treated tumors. TCR sequencing was performed in a small number of samples.

The sample's time point label is to be understood as: at surgical resection after neoadjuvant nivolumab +/- ipilimumab. Samples came from the phase 2 randomized NEOSTAR trial, which tested neoadjuvant nivolumab or nivolumab plus ipilimumab followed by surgery in operable NSCLC. Tumor-adjacent uninvolved lung was collected at resection and served as a matched non-tumor comparison for resected tumor TCR repertoires. Inclusive of the bounding cysteine and phenylalanine, the CDR3 is 12 residues long. Only CDR3 DNA remains: 36 bases, in frame from the first base. According to the germline V gene (reference sequence), CDR1 reads SEHNR and CDR2 reads FQNEAQ. V is pared back by 5 bases and J by 6 bases, with 11 bases lying between the germline termini.

The TCR comes from an adult with non-small cell lung cancer. The sample in question was adjacent normal lung tissue, obtained after neoadjuvant nivolumab, alone or with ipilimumab, at or shortly before surgery. Recombination linked TRBV7-9 to TRBJ2-7, with TRBD1 perhaps the D gene, on 5 matching bases. The DNA sequence is given as TGTGCCAGCAGCGACTTCGACAGCGAGCAGTACTTC. It translates to CASSDFDSEQYF.